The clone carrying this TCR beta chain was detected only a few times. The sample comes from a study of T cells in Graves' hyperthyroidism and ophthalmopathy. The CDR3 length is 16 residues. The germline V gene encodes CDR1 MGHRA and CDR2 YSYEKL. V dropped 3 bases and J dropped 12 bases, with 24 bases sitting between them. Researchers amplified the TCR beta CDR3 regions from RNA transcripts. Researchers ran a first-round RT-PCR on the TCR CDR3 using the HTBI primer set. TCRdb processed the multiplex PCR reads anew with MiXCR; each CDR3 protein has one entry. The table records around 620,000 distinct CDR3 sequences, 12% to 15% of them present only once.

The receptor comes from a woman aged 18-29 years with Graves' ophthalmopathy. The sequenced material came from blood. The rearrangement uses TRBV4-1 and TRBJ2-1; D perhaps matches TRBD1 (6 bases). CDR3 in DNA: TGCGCCAGCAGCCAGCTTTTGGTGAGGGCTAGCAGGGGGCAGTTCTTC. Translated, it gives CASSQLLVRASRGQFF.